Listed below are T cell receptor beta chains from one sample, sequenced in a study of blood T cell repertoires in COVID-19. Assay used: immunoSEQ multiplex PCR; TCRdb lists only in-frame clones, some missing. The table lists 75,000 to 85,000 clones, approximately 86% of them singletons, with roughly 19% in the top ten. Sequencing was carried out using peripheral blood. The receptor source for this set is a human donor in a cohort sampled during active COVID-19. Both conserved end residues are part of each CDR3. A D gene is named only where the DNA matches it firmly. Rows may omit the clone size; those that give it use once, few, many or a size class.

CDR3nt: TGTGCCAGCAGTGAAACCCGGAATGAGCAGTTCTTC
CDR3aa: CASSETRNEQFF
abundance: .
d_gene: .
len: 12
j_gene: TRBJ2-1
v_gene: TRBV6-1

CDR3nt: TGTGCCAGCAGCTCGCAGGAATCGACCTACAATGAGCAGTTCTTC
CDR3aa: CASSSQESTYNEQFF
abundance: .
d_gene: .
len: 15
j_gene: TRBJ2-1
v_gene: TRBV7-6

CDR3nt: TGTGCCAGCTGGGAGGACGGAGCTAGCACAGATACGCAGTATTTT
CDR3aa: CASWEDGASTDTQYF
abundance: .
d_gene: .
len: 15
j_gene: TRBJ2-3
v_gene: TRBV2

CDR3nt: TGTGCTAGTGGTTCGGGGAAAGGGGGAGACACCATATATTTT
CDR3aa: CASGSGKGGDTIYF
abundance: .
d_gene: .
len: 14
j_gene: TRBJ1-3
v_gene: TRBV12-5

CDR3nt: TGTGCCAGCAGTTCGACAAGCCAAGAGACCCAGTACTTC
CDR3aa: CASSSTSQETQYF
abundance: .
d_gene: .
len: 13
j_gene: TRBJ2-5
v_gene: TRBV7-3

CDR3nt: TGTGCCAGCAGCGTAGGGAGGATTCAGGAAAAACTGTTTTTT
CDR3aa: CASSVGRIQEKLFF
abundance: .
d_gene: .
len: 14
j_gene: TRBJ1-4
v_gene: TRBV9

CDR3nt: TGTGCCAGCAGAAAAGGACACGTCGGGCAAAGGTACGAGCAGTACTTC
CDR3aa: CASRKGHVGQRYEQYF
abundance: .
d_gene: .
len: 16
j_gene: TRBJ2-7
v_gene: TRBV5-5

CDR3nt: TGCGCCAGCAGCTTCTCAGGGGCTAAACAGGATGGCTACACCTTC
CDR3aa: CASSFSGAKQDGYTF
abundance: few
d_gene: .
len: 15
j_gene: TRBJ1-2
v_gene: TRBV5-1

CDR3nt: TGTGCCAGCAGTCCCACGGGACAGGGACGCGTGACCCAGTACTTC
CDR3aa: CASSPTGQGRVTQYF
abundance: .
d_gene: TRBD1
len: 15
j_gene: TRBJ2-5
v_gene: TRBV28

CDR3nt: TGTGCCAGCAGTCAGGGGTCTGGGGCCAACGTCCTGACTTTC
CDR3aa: CASSQGSGANVLTF
abundance: once
d_gene: .
len: 14
j_gene: TRBJ2-6
v_gene: TRBV27

CDR3nt: TGCGCCAGCAGCCCCAGGGGACAGGGACCCTACAATGAGCAGTTCTTC
CDR3aa: CASSPRGQGPYNEQFF
abundance: .
d_gene: TRBD1
len: 16
j_gene: TRBJ2-1
v_gene: TRBV5-1

CDR3nt: TGTGCCAGCAGCTTGATGGCTGGCTCCTACAATGAGCAGTTCTTC
CDR3aa: CASSLMAGSYNEQFF
abundance: .
d_gene: .
len: 15
j_gene: TRBJ2-1
v_gene: TRBV5-6

CDR3nt: TGTGCCAGCGGGACTAGCGGGGGCTTACGGGAGCAGTTCTTC
CDR3aa: CASGTSGGLREQFF
abundance: once
d_gene: TRBD2
len: 14
j_gene: TRBJ2-1
v_gene: TRBV3-1/TRBV3-2

CDR3nt: TGTGCCAGCACCCAGTCCAGGGGGCGGGCCGGGGAGCTGTTTTTT
CDR3aa: CASTQSRGRAGELFF
abundance: few
d_gene: TRBD1
len: 15
j_gene: TRBJ2-2
v_gene: TRBV7-2

CDR3nt: TGTGCCAGCAGTCTCGACCACAGGGGGCTCTACGAGCAGTACTTC
CDR3aa: CASSLDHRGLYEQYF
abundance: once
d_gene: TRBD1
len: 15
j_gene: TRBJ2-7
v_gene: TRBV2

CDR3nt: TGTGCCAGCAGTTCCCTAGGGGGCATGGAGACCCAGTACTTC
CDR3aa: CASSSLGGMETQYF
abundance: once
d_gene: TRBD1
len: 14
j_gene: TRBJ2-5
v_gene: TRBV27

CDR3nt: TGTGCCATCAGTGAGTCGATAACAGGCTATAGCAATCAGCCCCAGCATTTT
CDR3aa: CAISESITGYSNQPQHF
abundance: .
d_gene: .
len: 17
j_gene: TRBJ1-5
v_gene: TRBV10-3

CDR3nt: TGTGCCAGCAGCTTTTCAGGGAACTACGAGCAGTACTTC
CDR3aa: CASSFSGNYEQYF
abundance: .
d_gene: .
len: 13
j_gene: TRBJ2-7
v_gene: TRBV5-6

CDR3nt: TGTGCCAGCAGCGGGAGTTTGTACGAGCAGTACTTC
CDR3aa: CASSGSLYEQYF
abundance: .
d_gene: .
len: 12
j_gene: TRBJ2-7
v_gene: TRBV28

CDR3nt: TGCGCCAGCAGACTTGAGACAGATACGCAGTATTTT
CDR3aa: CASRLETDTQYF
abundance: .
d_gene: .
len: 12
j_gene: TRBJ2-3
v_gene: TRBV5-1

CDR3nt: TGTGCCAGCAGCTGGGGACAGGGCGACACTGAAGCTTTCTTT
CDR3aa: CASSWGQGDTEAFF
abundance: .
d_gene: TRBD1
len: 14
j_gene: TRBJ1-1
v_gene: TRBV5-4

CDR3nt: TGTGCCAGCAGTTGGGGGGACGGTGGATATGGCTACACCTTC
CDR3aa: CASSWGDGGYGYTF
abundance: .
d_gene: .
len: 14
j_gene: TRBJ1-2
v_gene: TRBV28

CDR3nt: TGCGCCAGCAGTCAAACCCCCTTACGGGGGAGGCACTACAATGAGCAGTTCTTC
CDR3aa: CASSQTPLRGRHYNEQFF
abundance: .
d_gene: .
len: 18
j_gene: TRBJ2-1
v_gene: TRBV23-1

CDR3nt: TGTGCCAGCAGTAAGCCGGGACTAGCTTACGAGCAGTACTTC
CDR3aa: CASSKPGLAYEQYF
abundance: .
d_gene: TRBD2
len: 14
j_gene: TRBJ2-7
v_gene: TRBV27

CDR3nt: TGTGCCAGCAGTGGGGGGGCCGCTCGGGACACCGGGGAGCTGTTTTTT
CDR3aa: CASSGGAARDTGELFF
abundance: .
d_gene: .
len: 16
j_gene: TRBJ2-2
v_gene: TRBV7-9

CDR3nt: TGTGCCAGCAGTTTACGAGTCCGGTCATCCGAGCAGTACTTC
CDR3aa: CASSLRVRSSEQYF
abundance: .
d_gene: .
len: 14
j_gene: TRBJ2-7
v_gene: TRBV27

CDR3nt: TGTGCCAGCAGCTTAAGCAGGCATTTATCGTACGAGCAGTACTTC
CDR3aa: CASSLSRHLSYEQYF
abundance: .
d_gene: .
len: 15
j_gene: TRBJ2-7
v_gene: TRBV11-2

CDR3nt: TGTGCCATCAGTAATTACAGGGGTCTAGCCAAAAACATTCAGTACTTC
CDR3aa: CAISNYRGLAKNIQYF
abundance: .
d_gene: TRBD1
len: 16
j_gene: TRBJ2-4
v_gene: TRBV10-3

CDR3nt: TGTGCCAGCACCCTATACAGGGAGAATGAGCAGTTCTTC
CDR3aa: CASTLYRENEQFF
abundance: .
d_gene: .
len: 13
j_gene: TRBJ2-1
v_gene: TRBV28

CDR3nt: TGTGCCAGCTCCGGGGCAGGGGGCTTCTCTGGAAACACCATATATTTT
CDR3aa: CASSGAGGFSGNTIYF
abundance: .
d_gene: TRBD1
len: 16
j_gene: TRBJ1-3
v_gene: TRBV19

CDR3nt: TGCAGCGTTGAAGGGGGGACGACAGGGACAGATGAAGCTTTCTTT
CDR3aa: CSVEGGTTGTDEAFF
abundance: .
d_gene: TRBD1
len: 15
j_gene: TRBJ1-1
v_gene: TRBV29-1

CDR3nt: TGTGCCACCAGCAGAGGCGGGACTGCCAAAGAGACCCAGTACTTC
CDR3aa: CATSRGGTAKETQYF
abundance: .
d_gene: .
len: 15
j_gene: TRBJ2-5
v_gene: TRBV15

CDR3nt: TGTGCCAGCAGTTTATCGGGCGGGGGGACCTACGAGCAGTACTTC
CDR3aa: CASSLSGGGTYEQYF
abundance: .
d_gene: TRBD2
len: 15
j_gene: TRBJ2-7
v_gene: TRBV28

CDR3nt: TGTGCCAGCCTCCCGGGAGAATTCGGTTCCTACAATGAGCAGTTCTTC
CDR3aa: CASLPGEFGSYNEQFF
abundance: .
d_gene: .
len: 16
j_gene: TRBJ2-1
v_gene: TRBV5-6

CDR3nt: TGCGCCAGCAGCTTGGGGGCGGACAGGGGTAATTCACCCCTCCACTTT
CDR3aa: CASSLGADRGNSPLHF
abundance: few
d_gene: TRBD1
len: 16
j_gene: TRBJ1-6
v_gene: TRBV5-1

CDR3nt: TGTGCCAGCAGCGTCAATTATCACAGGTCCTACGAGCAGTACTTC
CDR3aa: CASSVNYHRSYEQYF
abundance: once
d_gene: .
len: 15
j_gene: TRBJ2-7
v_gene: TRBV9

CDR3nt: TGTGCCATCAGTAAATCCGGGACTAGAGTCCAAGAGACCCAGTACTTC
CDR3aa: CAISKSGTRVQETQYF
abundance: .
d_gene: TRBD2
len: 16
j_gene: TRBJ2-5
v_gene: TRBV10-3

CDR3nt: TGTGCCAGCAGGAGTCCCAGGGAGGATGAAAAACTGTTTTTT
CDR3aa: CASRSPREDEKLFF
abundance: .
d_gene: .
len: 14
j_gene: TRBJ1-4
v_gene: TRBV6-5

CDR3nt: TGTGCCAGCAGCCGTAGCGGGAGGAGTTCCTACAATGAGCAGTTCTTC
CDR3aa: CASSRSGRSSYNEQFF
abundance: .
d_gene: TRBD2
len: 16
j_gene: TRBJ2-1
v_gene: TRBV9

CDR3nt: TGTGCCAGCAGATTGGACACTGGAAACACCATATATTTT
CDR3aa: CASRLDTGNTIYF
abundance: .
d_gene: .
len: 13
j_gene: TRBJ1-3
v_gene: TRBV11-3

CDR3nt: TGTGCCAGTAGTATTGTTTTCGGACAGGGGATCTACGAGCAGTACTTC
CDR3aa: CASSIVFGQGIYEQYF
abundance: .
d_gene: TRBD1
len: 16
j_gene: TRBJ2-7
v_gene: TRBV19

CDR3nt: TGCGCCAGCAGCCCCGTTTCCAGCGGGAGCTACGAGCAGTACTTC
CDR3aa: CASSPVSSGSYEQYF
abundance: .
d_gene: TRBD2
len: 15
j_gene: TRBJ2-7
v_gene: TRBV5-1

CDR3nt: TGCGCCAGCAGCTTTTCAACAGGATACTACGAGCAGTACTTC
CDR3aa: CASSFSTGYYEQYF
abundance: .
d_gene: .
len: 14
j_gene: TRBJ2-7
v_gene: TRBV5-1

CDR3nt: TGCGCCAGCAGCCAAGATTGGACTACTATGGGAGAGCAGTACTTC
CDR3aa: CASSQDWTTMGEQYF
abundance: .
d_gene: .
len: 15
j_gene: TRBJ2-7
v_gene: TRBV4-1

CDR3nt: TGTGCCAGCAGTTTGAGTCAGGGGGTTACTGAAGCTTTCTTT
CDR3aa: CASSLSQGVTEAFF
abundance: .
d_gene: TRBD1
len: 14
j_gene: TRBJ1-1
v_gene: TRBV28

CDR3nt: TGTGCCAGCAGCTTATGGGACAACGGGTATAGCAATCAGCCCCAGCATTTT
CDR3aa: CASSLWDNGYSNQPQHF
abundance: .
d_gene: .
len: 17
j_gene: TRBJ1-5
v_gene: TRBV5-6

CDR3nt: TGTGCCAGCAGTTTATCCACGGGTGTATTTTTAACTGAAGCTTTCTTT
CDR3aa: CASSLSTGVFLTEAFF
abundance: .
d_gene: .
len: 16
j_gene: TRBJ1-1
v_gene: TRBV28

CDR3nt: TGTGCCAGCAGCTTACCCGACTCCGACAGATTTTGCCCTGAAGCTTTCTTT
CDR3aa: CASSLPDSDRFCPEAFF
abundance: .
d_gene: .
len: 17
j_gene: TRBJ1-1
v_gene: TRBV11-3

CDR3nt: TGTGCCAGCAGCCGAAACACGGCCCACGGGTTCGACTATGGCTACACCTTC
CDR3aa: CASSRNTAHGFDYGYTF
abundance: .
d_gene: .
len: 17
j_gene: TRBJ1-2
v_gene: TRBV6-6

CDR3nt: TGCGCCAGCAGCTTGACCGGGACAAACTCCTACAATGAGCAGTTCTTC
CDR3aa: CASSLTGTNSYNEQFF
abundance: .
d_gene: .
len: 16
j_gene: TRBJ2-1
v_gene: TRBV5-1

CDR3nt: TGTGCCAGCAGTGATTGGTACAGGGGGGGAGGCTACACCTTC
CDR3aa: CASSDWYRGGGYTF
abundance: .
d_gene: TRBD1
len: 14
j_gene: TRBJ1-2
v_gene: TRBV25-1

CDR3nt: TGTGCCACCAGCAGAGATGGTCCCCGGGGAAACACCATATATTTT
CDR3aa: CATSRDGPRGNTIYF
abundance: .
d_gene: .
len: 15
j_gene: TRBJ1-3
v_gene: TRBV15

CDR3nt: TGTGCCAGCAGCTTATTGGCAGGAGGGGAAGCTAAGAACACTGAAGCTTTCTTT
CDR3aa: CASSLLAGGEAKNTEAFF
abundance: .
d_gene: .
len: 18
j_gene: TRBJ1-1
v_gene: TRBV11-2

CDR3nt: TGTGCCAGCAGCCGACAGGGGCCTCTCCACTTT
CDR3aa: CASSRQGPLHF
abundance: few
d_gene: TRBD1
len: 11
j_gene: TRBJ1-6
v_gene: TRBV7-9

CDR3nt: TGCGCCAGCAGCCATCTAGCGGAGGTCACAGATACGCAGTATTTT
CDR3aa: CASSHLAEVTDTQYF
abundance: .
d_gene: TRBD2
len: 15
j_gene: TRBJ2-3
v_gene: TRBV5-1